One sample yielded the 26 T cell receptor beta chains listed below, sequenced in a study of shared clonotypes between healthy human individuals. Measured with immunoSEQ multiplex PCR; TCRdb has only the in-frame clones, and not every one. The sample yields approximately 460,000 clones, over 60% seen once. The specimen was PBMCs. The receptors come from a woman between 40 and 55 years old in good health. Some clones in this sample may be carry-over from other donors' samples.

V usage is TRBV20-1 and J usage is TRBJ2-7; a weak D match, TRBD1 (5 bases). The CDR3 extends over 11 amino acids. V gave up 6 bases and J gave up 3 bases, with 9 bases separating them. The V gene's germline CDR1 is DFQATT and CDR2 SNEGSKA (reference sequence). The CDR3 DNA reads TGCAGTGCCCAAGGGGACTACGAGCAGTACTTC. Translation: CSAQGDYEQYF.

CDR3 residues: CASSFLMGRDYEQYF. DNA for the CDR3: TGCGCCAGCAGCTTTCTAATGGGCAGGGACTACGAGCAGTACTTC. The chain couples TRBV5-1 to TRBJ2-7; weak D call: TRBD1 (5 bases). V was pared by 2 bases and J by 3 bases, with 15 bases between. The CDR3 consists of 15 residues. Germline lookup yields CDR1 SGHRS and CDR2 YFSETQ.

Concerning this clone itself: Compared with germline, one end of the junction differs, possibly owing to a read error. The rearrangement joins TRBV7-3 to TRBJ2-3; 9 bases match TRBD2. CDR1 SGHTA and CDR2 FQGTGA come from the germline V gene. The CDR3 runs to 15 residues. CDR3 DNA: TGTGCCAGCAGCTCTAGCGGGATGGGCACAGATACGCAGTACTTT. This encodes CASSSSGMGTDTQYF.

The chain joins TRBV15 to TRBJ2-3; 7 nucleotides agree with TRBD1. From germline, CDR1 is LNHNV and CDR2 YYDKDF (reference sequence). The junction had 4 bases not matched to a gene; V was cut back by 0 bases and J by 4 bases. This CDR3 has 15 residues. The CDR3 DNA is TGTGCCACCAGCAGAGATCGGGACAGTCCAGATACGCAGTATTTT. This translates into CATSRDRDSPDTQYF. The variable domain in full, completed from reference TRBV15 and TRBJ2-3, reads DAMVIQNPRYQVTQFGKPVTLSCSQTLNHNVMYWYQQKSSQAPKLLFHYYDKDFNNEADTPDNFQSRRPNTSFCFLDIRSPGLGDTAMYLCATSRDRDSPDTQYFGPGTRLTVL.

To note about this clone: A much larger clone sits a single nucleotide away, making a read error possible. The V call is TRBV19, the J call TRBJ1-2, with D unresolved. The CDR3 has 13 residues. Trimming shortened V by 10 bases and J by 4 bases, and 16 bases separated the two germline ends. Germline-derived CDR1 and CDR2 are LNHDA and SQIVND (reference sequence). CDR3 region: CANRAVGTYGYTF. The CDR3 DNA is TGTGCCAATAGGGCGGTCGGCACCTATGGCTACACCTTC.

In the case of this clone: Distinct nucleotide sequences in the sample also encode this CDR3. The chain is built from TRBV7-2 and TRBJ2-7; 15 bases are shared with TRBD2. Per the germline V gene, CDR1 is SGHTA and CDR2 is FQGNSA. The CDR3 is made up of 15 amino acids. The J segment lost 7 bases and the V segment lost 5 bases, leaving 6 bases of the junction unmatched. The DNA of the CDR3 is TGTGCCAGCAGCCTCGGACTAGCGGGAGGGAGGGAGCAGTACTTC. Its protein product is CASSLGLAGGREQYF. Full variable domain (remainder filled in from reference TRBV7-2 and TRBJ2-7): GAGVSQSPSNKVTEKGKDVELRCDPISGHTALYWYRQSLGQGLEFLIYFQGNSAPDKSGLPSDRFSAERTGGSVSTLTIQRTQQEDSAVYLCASSLGLAGGREQYFGPGTRLTVT.

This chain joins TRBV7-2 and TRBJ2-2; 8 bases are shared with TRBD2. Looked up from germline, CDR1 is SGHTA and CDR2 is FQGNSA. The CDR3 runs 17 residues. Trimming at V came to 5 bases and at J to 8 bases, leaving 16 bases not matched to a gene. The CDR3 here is CASSLSGIVERIGELFF. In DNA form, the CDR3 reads TGTGCCAGCAGCCTTAGCGGGATAGTTGAACGGATTGGGGAGCTGTTTTTT.

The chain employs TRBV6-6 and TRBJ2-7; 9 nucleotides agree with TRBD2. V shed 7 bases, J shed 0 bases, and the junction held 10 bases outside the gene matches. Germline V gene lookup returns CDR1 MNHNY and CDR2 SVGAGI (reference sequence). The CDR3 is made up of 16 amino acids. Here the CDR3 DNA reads TGTGCCAGCACCCTACTGACTAGCGGCAACTCCTACGAGCAGTACTTC. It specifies CASTLLTSGNSYEQYF.

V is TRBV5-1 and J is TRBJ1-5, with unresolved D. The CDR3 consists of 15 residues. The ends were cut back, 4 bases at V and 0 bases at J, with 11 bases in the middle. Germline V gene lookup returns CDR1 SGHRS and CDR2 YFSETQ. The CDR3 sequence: CASSLSWGSNQPQHF. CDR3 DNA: TGCGCCAGCAGCCTCAGTTGGGGTAGCAATCAGCCCCAGCATTTT.

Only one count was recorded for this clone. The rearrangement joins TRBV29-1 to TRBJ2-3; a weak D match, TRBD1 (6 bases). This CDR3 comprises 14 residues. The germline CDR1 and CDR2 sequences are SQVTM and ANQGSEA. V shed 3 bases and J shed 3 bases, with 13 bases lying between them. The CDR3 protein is CSVDSGQGTDTQYF. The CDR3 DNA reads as TGCAGCGTTGATAGTGGCCAGGGGACAGATACGCAGTATTTT.

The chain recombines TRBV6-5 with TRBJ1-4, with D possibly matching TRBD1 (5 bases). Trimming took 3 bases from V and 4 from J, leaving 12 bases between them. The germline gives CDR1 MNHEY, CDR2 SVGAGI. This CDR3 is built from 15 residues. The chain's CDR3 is CASSYQAGLNEKLFF. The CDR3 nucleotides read TGTGCCAGCAGTTATCAGGCAGGGCTTAATGAAAAACTGTTTTTT.

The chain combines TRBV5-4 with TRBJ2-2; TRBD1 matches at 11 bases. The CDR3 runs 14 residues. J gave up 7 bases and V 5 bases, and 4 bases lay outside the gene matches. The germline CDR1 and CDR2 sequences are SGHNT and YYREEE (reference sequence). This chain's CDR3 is CASSLGTGGGELFF. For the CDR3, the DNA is TGTGCCAGCAGTCTTGGGACAGGGGGCGGGGAGCTGTTTTTT. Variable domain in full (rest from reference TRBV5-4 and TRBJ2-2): ETGVTQSPTHLIKTRGQQVTLRCSSQSGHNTVSWYQQALGQGPQFIFQYYREEENGRGNFPPRFSGLQFPNYSSELNVNALELDDSALYLCASSLGTGGGELFFGEGSRLTVL.

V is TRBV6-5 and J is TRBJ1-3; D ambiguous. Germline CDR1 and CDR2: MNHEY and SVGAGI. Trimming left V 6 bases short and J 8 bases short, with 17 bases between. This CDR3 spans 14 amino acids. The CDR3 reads CASSPLRLADTIYF. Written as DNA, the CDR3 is TGTGCCAGCAGCCCCCTCCGTTTGGCCGACACCATATATTTT.

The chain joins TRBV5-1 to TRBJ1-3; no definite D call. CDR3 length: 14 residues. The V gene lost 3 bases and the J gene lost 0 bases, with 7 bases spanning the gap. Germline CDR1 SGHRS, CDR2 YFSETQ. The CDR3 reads CASSSQSSGNTIYF. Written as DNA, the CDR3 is TGCGCCAGCAGCTCCCAGAGCTCTGGAAACACCATATATTTT.

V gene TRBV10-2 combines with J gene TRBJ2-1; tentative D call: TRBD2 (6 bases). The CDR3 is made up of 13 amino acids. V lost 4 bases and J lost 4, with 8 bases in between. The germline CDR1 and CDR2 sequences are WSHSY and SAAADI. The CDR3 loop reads CASSGGAYNEQFF. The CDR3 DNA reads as TGCGCCAGCAGTGGCGGGGCTTACAATGAGCAGTTCTTC.

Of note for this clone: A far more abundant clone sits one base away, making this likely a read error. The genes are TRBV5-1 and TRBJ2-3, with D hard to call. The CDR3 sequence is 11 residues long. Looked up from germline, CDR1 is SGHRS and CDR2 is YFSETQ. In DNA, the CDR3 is TGCGCCAGCAGCCGTGCAGATGCGCAGTATTTT. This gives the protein CASSRADAQYF.

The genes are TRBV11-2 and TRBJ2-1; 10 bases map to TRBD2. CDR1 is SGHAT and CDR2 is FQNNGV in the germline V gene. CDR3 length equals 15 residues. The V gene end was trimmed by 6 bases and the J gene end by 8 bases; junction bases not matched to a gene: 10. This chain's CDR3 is CASSFGTSARYEQFF. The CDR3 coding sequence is TGTGCCAGCAGTTTCGGGACTAGCGCGAGGTATGAGCAGTTCTTC.

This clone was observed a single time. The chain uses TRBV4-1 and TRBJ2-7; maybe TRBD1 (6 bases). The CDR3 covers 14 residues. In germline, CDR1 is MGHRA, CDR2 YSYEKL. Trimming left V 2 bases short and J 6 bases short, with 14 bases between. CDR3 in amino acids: CASSQIRKGGEQYF. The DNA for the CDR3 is TGCGCCAGCAGCCAAATAAGGAAAGGGGGCGAGCAGTACTTC.

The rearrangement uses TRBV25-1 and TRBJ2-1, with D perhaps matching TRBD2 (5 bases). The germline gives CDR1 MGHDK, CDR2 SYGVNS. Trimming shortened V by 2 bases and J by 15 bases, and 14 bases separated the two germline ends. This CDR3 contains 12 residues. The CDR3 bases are TGTGCCAGCAGTGAAGGCGGAGGTCGGCCGTTCTTC. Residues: CASSEGGGRPFF.

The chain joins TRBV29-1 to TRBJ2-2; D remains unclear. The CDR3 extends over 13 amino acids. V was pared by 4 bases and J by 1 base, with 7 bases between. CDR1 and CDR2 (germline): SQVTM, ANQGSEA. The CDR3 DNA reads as TGCAGCGTTGGATTACGGAACACCGGGGAGCTGTTTTTT. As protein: CSVGLRNTGELFF.

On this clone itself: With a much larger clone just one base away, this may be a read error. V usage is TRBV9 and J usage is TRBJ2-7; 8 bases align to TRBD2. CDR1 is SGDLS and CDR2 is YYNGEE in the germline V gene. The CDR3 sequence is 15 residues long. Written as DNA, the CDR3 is TGTGCCTGCAGCCCAAGCGGGAGTTACTCCTACGAGCAGTACTTC. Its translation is CACSPSGSYSYEQYF.

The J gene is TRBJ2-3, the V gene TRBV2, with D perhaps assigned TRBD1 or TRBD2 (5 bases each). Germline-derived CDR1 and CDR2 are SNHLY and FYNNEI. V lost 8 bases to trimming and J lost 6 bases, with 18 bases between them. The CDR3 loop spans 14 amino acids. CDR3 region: CASGVGTLGDTQYF. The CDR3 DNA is TGTGCCAGCGGAGTCGGGACGCTGGGGGATACGCAGTATTTT.

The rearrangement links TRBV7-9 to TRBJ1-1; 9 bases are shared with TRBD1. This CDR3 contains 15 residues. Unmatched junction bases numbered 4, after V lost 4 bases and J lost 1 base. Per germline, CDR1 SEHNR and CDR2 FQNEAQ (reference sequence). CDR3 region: CASSSRTGENTEAFF. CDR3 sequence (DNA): TGTGCCAGCAGCTCACGGACAGGGGAGAACACTGAAGCTTTCTTT.

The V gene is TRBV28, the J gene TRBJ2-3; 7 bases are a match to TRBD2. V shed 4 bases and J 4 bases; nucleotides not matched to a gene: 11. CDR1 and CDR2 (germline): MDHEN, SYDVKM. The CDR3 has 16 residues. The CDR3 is CASSSLADAGADTQYF. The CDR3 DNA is TGTGCCAGCAGTTCCCTAGCGGACGCTGGGGCAGATACGCAGTATTTT.

In nucleotides, the CDR3 is TGTGCCAGTTCGGGGGCTAGAGGCGACGAGCAGTACTTC. Translating it yields CASSGARGDEQYF. The rearrangement uses TRBV7-2 and TRBJ2-7; D assignment may be TRBD1 or TRBD2 (6 bases each). The CDR3 is 13 residues long. CDR1 is SGHTA and CDR2 is FQGNSA in the germline V gene. V dropped 9 bases and J dropped 5 bases, with 17 bases sitting between them.

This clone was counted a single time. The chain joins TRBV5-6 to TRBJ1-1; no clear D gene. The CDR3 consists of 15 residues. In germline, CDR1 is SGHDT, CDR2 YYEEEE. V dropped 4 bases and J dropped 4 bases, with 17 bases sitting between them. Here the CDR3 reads CASSPLREVVTEAFF. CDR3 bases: TGTGCCAGCAGCCCGCTGAGGGAGGTTGTCACTGAAGCTTTCTTT.